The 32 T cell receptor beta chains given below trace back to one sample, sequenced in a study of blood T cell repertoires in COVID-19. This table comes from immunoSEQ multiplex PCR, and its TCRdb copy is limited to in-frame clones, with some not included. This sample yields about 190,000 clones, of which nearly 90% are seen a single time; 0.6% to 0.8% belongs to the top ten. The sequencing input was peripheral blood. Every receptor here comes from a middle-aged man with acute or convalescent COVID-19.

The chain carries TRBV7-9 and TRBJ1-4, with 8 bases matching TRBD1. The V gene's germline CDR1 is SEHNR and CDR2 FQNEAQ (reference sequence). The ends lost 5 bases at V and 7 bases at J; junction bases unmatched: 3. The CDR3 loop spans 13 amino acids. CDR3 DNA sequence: TGTGCCAGCAGCCCAGGGGGCAGTGAAAAACTGTTTTTT. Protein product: CASSPGGSEKLFF.

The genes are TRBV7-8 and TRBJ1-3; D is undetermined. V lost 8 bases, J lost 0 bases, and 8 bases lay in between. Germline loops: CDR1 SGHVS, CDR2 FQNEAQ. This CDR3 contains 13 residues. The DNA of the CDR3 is TGTGCCAGCGGCGGCGTCTCTGGAAACACCATATATTTT. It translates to CASGGVSGNTIYF.

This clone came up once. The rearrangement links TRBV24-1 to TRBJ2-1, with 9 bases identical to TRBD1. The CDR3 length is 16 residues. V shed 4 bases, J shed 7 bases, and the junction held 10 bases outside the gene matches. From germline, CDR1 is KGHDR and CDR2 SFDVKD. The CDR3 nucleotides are TGTGCCACCAGTGAGACCGGGACAGGGTTACCAAATGAGCAGTTCTTC. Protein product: CATSETGTGLPNEQFF.

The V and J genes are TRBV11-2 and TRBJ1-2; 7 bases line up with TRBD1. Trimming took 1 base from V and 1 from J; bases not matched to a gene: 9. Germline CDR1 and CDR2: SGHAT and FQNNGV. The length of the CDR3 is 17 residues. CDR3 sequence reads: CASSLARTGSNNYGYTF. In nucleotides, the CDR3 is TGTGCCAGCAGCTTAGCACGGACAGGCTCGAATAACTATGGCTACACCTTC.

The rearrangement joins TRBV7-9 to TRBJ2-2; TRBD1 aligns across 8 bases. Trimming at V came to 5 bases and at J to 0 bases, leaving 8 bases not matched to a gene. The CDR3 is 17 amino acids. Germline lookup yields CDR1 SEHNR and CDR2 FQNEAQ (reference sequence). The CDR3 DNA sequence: TGTGCCAGCAGCCCTGGGACAGGCCAGACGAACACCGGGGAGCTGTTTTTT. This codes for CASSPGTGQTNTGELFF.

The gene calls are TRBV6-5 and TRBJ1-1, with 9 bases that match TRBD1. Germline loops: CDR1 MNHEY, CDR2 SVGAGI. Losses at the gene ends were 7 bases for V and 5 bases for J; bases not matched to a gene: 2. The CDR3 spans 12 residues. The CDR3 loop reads CASIGQGTEAFF. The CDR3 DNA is TGTGCCAGCATAGGACAGGGGACTGAAGCTTTCTTT.

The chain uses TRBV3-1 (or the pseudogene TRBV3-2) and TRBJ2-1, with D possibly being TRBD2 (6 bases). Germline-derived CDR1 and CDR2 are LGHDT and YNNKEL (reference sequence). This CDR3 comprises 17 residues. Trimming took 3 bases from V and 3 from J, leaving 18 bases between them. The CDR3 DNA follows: TGTGCCAGCAGCCAGCTCGTTATGCGGGGAAGCTACAATGAGCAGTTCTTC. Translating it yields CASSQLVMRGSYNEQFF.

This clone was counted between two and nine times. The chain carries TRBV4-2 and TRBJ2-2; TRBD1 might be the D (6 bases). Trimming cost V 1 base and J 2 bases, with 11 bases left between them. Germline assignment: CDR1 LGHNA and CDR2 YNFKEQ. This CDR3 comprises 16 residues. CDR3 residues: CASSQAPRGNTGELFF. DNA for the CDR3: TGTGCCAGCAGCCAAGCACCCAGGGGAAACACCGGGGAGCTGTTTTTT.

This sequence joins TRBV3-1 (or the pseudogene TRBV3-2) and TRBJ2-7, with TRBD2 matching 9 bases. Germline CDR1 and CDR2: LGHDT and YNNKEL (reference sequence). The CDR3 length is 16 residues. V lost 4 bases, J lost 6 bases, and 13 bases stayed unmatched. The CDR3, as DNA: TGTGCCAGCAGCCTAGGAGTAGCGGGAGAGTTGGGCGAGCAGTACTTC. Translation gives CASSLGVAGELGEQYF.

The CDR3 protein is CASSYLGTSNYGYTF. Written as DNA, the CDR3 is TGTGCCAGCAGTTACTTGGGCACATCTAACTATGGCTACACCTTC. The V and J genes are TRBV6-5 and TRBJ1-2; D is undetermined. Trimming shortened V by 1 base and J by 0 bases, and 9 bases separated the two germline ends. This CDR3 has 15 residues. CDR1 and CDR2 from the germline V gene are MNHEY and SVGAGI.

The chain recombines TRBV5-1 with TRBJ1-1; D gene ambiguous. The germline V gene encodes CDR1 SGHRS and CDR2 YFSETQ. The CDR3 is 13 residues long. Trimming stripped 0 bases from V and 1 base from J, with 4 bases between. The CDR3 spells CASSLARNTEAFF. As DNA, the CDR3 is TGCGCCAGCAGCTTGGCGCGGAACACTGAAGCTTTCTTT.

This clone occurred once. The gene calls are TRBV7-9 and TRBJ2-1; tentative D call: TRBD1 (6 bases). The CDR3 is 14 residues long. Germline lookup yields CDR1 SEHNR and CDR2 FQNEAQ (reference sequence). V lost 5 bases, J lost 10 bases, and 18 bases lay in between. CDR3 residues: CASSLGGQIQEQFF. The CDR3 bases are TGTGCCAGCAGCCTCGGTGGACAGATTCAGGAGCAGTTCTTC. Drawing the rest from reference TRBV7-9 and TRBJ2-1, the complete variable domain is DTGVSQNPRHKITKRGQNVTFRCDPISEHNRLYWYRQTLGQGPEFLTYFQNEAQLEKSRLLSDRFSAERPKGSFSTLEIQRTEQGDSAMYLCASSLGGQIQEQFFGPGTRLTVL.

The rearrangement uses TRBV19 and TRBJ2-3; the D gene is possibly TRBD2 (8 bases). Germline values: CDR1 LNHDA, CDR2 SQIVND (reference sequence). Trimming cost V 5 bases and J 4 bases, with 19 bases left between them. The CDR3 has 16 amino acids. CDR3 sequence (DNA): TGTGCCAGTAGTTCCCCGGGACTAGGGGGCGCAGATACGCAGTATTTT. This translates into CASSSPGLGGADTQYF.

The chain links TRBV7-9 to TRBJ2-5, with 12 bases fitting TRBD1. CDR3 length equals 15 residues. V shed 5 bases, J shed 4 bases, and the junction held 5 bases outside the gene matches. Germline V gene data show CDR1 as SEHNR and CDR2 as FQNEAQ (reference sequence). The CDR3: CASSPGTGGIETQYF. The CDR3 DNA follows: TGTGCCAGCAGCCCGGGGACAGGGGGCATAGAGACCCAGTACTTC.

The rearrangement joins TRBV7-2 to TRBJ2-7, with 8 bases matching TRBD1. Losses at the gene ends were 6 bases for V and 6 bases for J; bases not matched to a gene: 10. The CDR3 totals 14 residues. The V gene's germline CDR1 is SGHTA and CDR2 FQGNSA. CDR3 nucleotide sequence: TGTGCCAGCAGTACCTCTGGCAGGGGGCGCGAGCAGTACGTC. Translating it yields CASSTSGRGREQYV.

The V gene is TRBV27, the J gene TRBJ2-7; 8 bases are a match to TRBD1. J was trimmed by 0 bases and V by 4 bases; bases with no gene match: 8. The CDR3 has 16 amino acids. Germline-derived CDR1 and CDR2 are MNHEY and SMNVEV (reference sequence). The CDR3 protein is CASSSHWTGISYEQYF. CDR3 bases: TGTGCCAGCAGTTCCCATTGGACAGGGATCTCCTACGAGCAGTACTTC.

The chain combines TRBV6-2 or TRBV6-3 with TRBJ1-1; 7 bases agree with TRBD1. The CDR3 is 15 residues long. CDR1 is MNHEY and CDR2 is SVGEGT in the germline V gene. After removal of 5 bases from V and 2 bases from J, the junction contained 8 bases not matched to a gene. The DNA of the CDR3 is TGTGCCAGCAGTGGTCTAGACAGGGTTAACACTGAAGCTTTCTTT. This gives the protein CASSGLDRVNTEAFF.

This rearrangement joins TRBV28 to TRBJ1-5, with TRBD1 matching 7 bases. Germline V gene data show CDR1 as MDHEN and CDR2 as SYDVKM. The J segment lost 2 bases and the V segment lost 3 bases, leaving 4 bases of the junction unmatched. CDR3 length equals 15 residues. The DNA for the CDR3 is TGTGCCAGCAGTTTTCGACAGGGTGGCAATCAGCCCCAGCATTTT. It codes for CASSFRQGGNQPQHF.

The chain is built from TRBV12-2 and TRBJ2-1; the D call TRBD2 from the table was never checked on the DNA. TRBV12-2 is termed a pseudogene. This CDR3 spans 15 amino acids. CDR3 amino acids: CASRLPAGGYNEQFF. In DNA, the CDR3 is TGTGCAAGTCGCTTACCAGCGGGGGGCTACAATGAGCAGTTCTTC.

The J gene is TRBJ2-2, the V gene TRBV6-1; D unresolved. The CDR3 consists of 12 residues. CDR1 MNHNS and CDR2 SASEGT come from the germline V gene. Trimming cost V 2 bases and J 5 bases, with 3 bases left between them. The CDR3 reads CASSELTGELFF. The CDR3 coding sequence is TGTGCCAGCAGTGAACTTACCGGGGAGCTGTTTTTT.

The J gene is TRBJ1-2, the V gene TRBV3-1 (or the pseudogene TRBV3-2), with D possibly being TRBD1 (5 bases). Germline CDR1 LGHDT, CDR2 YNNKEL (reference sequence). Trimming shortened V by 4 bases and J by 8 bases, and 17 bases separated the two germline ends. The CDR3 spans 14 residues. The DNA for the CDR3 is TGTGCCAGCAGCCCGATCCTGACAGACTCAGGCTACACCTTC. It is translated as CASSPILTDSGYTF.

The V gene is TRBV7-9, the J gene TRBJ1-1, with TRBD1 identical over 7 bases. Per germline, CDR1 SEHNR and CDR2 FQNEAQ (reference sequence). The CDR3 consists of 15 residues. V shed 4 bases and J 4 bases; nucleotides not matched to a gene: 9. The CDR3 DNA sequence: TGTGCCAGCAGCTCTGGACAGGCTACAGGCACTGAAGCTTTCTTT. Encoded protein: CASSSGQATGTEAFF.

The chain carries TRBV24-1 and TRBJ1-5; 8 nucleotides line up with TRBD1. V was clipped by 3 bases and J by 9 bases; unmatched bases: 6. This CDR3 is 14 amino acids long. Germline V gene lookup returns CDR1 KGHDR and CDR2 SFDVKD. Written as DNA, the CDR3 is TGTGCCACCAGTGATAGACAGGGGTGGGGGCCCCAGCATTTT. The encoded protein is CATSDRQGWGPQHF.

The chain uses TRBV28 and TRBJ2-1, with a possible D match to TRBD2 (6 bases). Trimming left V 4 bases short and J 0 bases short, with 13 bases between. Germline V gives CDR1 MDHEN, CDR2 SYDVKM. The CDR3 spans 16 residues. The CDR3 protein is CASSSSGLTSYNEQFF. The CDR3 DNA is TGTGCCAGCAGTTCCTCGGGACTGACCTCCTACAATGAGCAGTTCTTC.

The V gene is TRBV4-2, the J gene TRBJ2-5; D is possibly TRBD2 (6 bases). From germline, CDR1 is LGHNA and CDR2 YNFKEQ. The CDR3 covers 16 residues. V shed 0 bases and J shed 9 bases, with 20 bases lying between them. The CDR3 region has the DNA TGTGCCAGCAGCCAAGATTCCCAGCGGGTCCAAGGGGCCCAGTACTTC. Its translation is CASSQDSQRVQGAQYF.

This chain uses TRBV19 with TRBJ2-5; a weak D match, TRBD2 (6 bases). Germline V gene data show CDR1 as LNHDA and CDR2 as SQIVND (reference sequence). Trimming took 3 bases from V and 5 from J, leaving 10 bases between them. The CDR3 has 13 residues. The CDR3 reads CASSIGGYETQYF. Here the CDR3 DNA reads TGTGCCAGTAGTATTGGAGGGTACGAGACCCAGTACTTC. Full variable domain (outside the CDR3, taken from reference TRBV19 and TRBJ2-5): DGGITQSPKYLFRKEGQNVTLSCEQNLNHDAMYWYRQDPGQGLRLIYYSQIVNDFQKGDIAEGYSVSREKKESFPLTVTSAQKNPTAFYLCASSIGGYETQYFGPGTRLLVL.

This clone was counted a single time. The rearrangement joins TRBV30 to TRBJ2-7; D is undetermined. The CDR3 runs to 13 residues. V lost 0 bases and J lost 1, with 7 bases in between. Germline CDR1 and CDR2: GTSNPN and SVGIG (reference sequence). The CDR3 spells CAWSVSQSYEQYF. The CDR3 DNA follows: TGTGCCTGGAGTGTAAGTCAGTCCTACGAGCAGTACTTC.

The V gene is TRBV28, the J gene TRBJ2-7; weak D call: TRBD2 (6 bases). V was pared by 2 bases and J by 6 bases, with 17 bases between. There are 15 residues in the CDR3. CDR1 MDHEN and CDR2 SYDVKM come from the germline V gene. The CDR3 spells CASSLRSGEAGEQYF. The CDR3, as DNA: TGTGCCAGCAGTTTACGGTCGGGAGAAGCCGGCGAGCAGTACTTC. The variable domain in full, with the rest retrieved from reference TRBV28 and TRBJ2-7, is DVKVTQSSRYLVKRTGEKVFLECVQDMDHENMFWYRQDPGLGLRLIYFSYDVKMKEKGDIPEGYSVSREKKERFSLILESASTNQTSMYLCASSLRSGEAGEQYFGPGTRLTVT.

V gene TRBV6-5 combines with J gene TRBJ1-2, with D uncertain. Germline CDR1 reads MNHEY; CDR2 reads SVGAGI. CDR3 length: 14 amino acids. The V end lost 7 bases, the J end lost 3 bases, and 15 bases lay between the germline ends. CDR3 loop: CASTKGGLDYGYTF. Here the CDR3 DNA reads TGTGCCAGCACCAAGGGAGGGTTGGACTATGGCTACACCTTC.

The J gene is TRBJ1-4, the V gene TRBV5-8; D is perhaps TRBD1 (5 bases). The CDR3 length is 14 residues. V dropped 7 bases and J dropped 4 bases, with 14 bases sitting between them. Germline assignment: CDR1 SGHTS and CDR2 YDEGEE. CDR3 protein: CASGRGTFNEKLFF. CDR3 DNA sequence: TGTGCCAGCGGGAGGGGCACGTTTAATGAAAAACTGTTTTTT.

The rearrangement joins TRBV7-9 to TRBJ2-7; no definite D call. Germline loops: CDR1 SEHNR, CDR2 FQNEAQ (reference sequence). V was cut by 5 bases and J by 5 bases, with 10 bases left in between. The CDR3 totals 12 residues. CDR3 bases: TGTGCCAGCAGCCTCCCGGTGGACGAGCAGTACTTC. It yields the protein CASSLPVDEQYF.

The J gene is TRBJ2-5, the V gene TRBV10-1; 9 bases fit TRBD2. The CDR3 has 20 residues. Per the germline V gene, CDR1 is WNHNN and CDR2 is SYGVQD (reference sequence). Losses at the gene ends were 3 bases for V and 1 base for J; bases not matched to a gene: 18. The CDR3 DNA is TGCGCCAGCAGTGACCTTCCATATATTAGCGGGAGTAACCCCCAAGAGACCCAGTACTTC. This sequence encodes CASSDLPYISGSNPQETQYF.